This T cell receptor beta chain was captured by sequencing in a study of OX40 agonist ivuxolimab in advanced cancers. The repertoire was sequenced with immunoSEQ multiplex PCR; TCRdb's copy has only in-frame clones and lacks some. This repertoire shows under 65,000 clones, 80% to 90% found once; its top ten account for roughly 10%. The receptor comes from an adult with an advanced solid tumor such as melanoma, head and neck, liver or kidney cancer. Material: CD4+ or CD8+ T cells sorted from blood, obtained in a trial of the OX40 agonist ivuxolimab.

The CDR3 reads CASSLDERGYTF. The CDR3, as DNA: TGTGCCAGCAGTTTAGATGAGCGGGGCTACACCTTC. The chain recombines TRBV28 with TRBJ1-2, with D unclear. V lost 2 bases to trimming and J lost 8 bases, with 9 bases between them. This CDR3 is 12 amino acids long. Germline CDR1 MDHEN, CDR2 SYDVKM.